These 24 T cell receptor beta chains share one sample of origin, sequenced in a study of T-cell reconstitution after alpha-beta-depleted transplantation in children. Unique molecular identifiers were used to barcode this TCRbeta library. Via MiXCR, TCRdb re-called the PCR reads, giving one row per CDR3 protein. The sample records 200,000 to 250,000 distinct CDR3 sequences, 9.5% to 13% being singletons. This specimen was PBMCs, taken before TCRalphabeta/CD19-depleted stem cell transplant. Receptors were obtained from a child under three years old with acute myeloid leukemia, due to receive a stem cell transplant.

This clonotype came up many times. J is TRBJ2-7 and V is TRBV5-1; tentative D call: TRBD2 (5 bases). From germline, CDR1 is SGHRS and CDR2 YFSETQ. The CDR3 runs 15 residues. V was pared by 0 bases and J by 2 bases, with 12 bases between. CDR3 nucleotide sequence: TGCGCCAGCAGCTTGGAGGGAGCGGTTGCCTACGAGCAGTACTTC. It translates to CASSLEGAVAYEQYF.

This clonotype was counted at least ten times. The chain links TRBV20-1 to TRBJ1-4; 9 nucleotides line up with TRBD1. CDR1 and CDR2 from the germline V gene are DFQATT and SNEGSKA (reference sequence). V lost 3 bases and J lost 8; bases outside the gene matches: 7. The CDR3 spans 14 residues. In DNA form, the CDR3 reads TGCAGTGCTAGGGGACAGGGAAGGTTGGAAAAACTGTTTTTT. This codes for CSARGQGRLEKLFF.

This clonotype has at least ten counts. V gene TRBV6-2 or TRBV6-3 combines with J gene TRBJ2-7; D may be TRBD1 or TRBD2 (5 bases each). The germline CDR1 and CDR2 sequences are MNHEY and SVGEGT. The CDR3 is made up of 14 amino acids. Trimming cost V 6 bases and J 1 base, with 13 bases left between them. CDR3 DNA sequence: TGTGCCAGCAGAAAACGGGGACCTTCCTACGAGCAGTACTTC. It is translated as CASRKRGPSYEQYF.

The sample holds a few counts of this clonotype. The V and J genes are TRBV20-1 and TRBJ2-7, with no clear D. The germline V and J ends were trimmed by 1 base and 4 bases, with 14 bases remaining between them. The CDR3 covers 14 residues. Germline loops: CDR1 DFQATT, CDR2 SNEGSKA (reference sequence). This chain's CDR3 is CSARGRQTQYEQYF. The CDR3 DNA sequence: TGCAGTGCTAGAGGGAGACAAACACAATACGAGCAGTACTTC.

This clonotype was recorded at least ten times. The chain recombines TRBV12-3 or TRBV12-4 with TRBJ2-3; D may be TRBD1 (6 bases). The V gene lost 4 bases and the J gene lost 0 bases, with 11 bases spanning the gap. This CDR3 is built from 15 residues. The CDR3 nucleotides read TGTGCCAGCAGTTGGACAGTTGCTAGCACAGATACGCAGTATTTT. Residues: CASSWTVASTDTQYF.

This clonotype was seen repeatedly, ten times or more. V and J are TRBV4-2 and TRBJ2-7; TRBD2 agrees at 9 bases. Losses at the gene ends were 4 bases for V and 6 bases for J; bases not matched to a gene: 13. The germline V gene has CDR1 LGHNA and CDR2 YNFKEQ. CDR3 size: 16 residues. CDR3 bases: TGTGCCAGCAGCCCCGGCGGCGGGAGGGATTCGGCCGAGCAGTACTTC. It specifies CASSPGGGRDSAEQYF.

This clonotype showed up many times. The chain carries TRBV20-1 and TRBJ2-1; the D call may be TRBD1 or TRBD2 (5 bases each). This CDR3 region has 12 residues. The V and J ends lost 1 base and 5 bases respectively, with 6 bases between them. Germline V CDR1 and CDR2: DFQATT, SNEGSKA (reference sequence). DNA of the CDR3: TGCAGTGCTAGAGGGGGGAACAATGAGCAGTTCTTC. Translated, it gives CSARGGNNEQFF.

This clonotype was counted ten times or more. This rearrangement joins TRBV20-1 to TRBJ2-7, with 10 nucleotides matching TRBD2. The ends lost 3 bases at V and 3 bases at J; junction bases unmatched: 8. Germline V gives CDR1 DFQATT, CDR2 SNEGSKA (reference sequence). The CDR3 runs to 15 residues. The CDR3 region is CSARSLAGGLYEQYF. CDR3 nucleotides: TGCAGTGCTAGGTCCTTAGCGGGGGGACTCTACGAGCAGTACTTC.

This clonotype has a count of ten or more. In nucleotides, the CDR3 is TGTGCCAGCAGCCCCTCGAACACCGGGGAGCTGTTTTTT. Amino acid sequence: CASSPSNTGELFF. The chain employs TRBV28 and TRBJ2-2; no clear D. Germline loops: CDR1 MDHEN, CDR2 SYDVKM. With 6 bases removed from V and 0 bases from J, the gap between germline ends came to 5 bases. The CDR3 loop spans 13 amino acids.

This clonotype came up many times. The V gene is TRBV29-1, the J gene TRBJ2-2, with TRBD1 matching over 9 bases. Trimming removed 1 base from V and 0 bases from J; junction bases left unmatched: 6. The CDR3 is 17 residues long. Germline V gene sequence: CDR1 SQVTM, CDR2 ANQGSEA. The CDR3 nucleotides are TGCAGCGTTGAAGGCCCCCGGACAGGGGCGAACACCGGGGAGCTGTTTTTT. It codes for CSVEGPRTGANTGELFF.

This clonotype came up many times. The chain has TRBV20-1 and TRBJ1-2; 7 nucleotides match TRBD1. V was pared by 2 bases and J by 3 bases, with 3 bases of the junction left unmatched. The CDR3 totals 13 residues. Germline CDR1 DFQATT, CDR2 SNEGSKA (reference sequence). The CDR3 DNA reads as TGCAGTGCTAGACAGGGGGGGGACTATGGCTACACCTTC. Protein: CSARQGGDYGYTF.

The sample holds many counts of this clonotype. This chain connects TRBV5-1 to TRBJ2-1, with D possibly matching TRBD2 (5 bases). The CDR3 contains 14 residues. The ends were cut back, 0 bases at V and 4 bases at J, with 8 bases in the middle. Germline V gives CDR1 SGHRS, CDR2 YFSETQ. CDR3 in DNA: TGCGCCAGCAGCTTGGCCGAGCGGTACAATGAGCAGTTCTTC. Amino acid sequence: CASSLAERYNEQFF.

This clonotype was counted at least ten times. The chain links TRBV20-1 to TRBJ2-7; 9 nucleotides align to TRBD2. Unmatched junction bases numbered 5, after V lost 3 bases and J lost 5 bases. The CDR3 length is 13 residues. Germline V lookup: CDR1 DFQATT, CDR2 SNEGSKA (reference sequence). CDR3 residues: CSARGTSSNEQYF. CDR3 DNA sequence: TGCAGTGCTAGGGGGACTAGCAGCAACGAGCAGTACTTC.

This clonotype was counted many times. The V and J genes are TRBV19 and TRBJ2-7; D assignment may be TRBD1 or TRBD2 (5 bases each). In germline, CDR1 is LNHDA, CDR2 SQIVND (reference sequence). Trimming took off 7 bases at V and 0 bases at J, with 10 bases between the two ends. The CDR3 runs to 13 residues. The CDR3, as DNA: TGTGCCAGTATGGGACGGAGCTCCTACGAGCAGTACTTC. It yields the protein CASMGRSSYEQYF.

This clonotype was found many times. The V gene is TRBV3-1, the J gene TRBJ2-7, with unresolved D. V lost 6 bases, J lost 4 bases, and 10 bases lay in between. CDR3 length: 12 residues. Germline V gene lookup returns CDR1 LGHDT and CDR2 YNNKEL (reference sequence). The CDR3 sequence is CASRPGLYEQYF. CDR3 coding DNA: TGTGCCAGCAGGCCGGGTCTATACGAGCAGTACTTC.

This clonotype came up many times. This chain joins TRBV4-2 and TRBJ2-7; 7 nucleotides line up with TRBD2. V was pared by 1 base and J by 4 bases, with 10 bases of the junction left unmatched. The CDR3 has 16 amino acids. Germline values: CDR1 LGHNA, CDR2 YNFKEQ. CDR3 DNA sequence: TGTGCCAGCAGCCAAGGGGCAAGCCTAGCGGTTTACGAGCAGTACTTC. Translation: CASSQGASLAVYEQYF.

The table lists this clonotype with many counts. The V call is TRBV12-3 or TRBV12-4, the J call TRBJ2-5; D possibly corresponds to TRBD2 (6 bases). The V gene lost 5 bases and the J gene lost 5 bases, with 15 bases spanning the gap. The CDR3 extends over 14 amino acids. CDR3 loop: CASSGGVPGETQYF. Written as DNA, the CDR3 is TGTGCCAGCAGTGGCGGGGTCCCTGGGGAGACCCAGTACTTC.

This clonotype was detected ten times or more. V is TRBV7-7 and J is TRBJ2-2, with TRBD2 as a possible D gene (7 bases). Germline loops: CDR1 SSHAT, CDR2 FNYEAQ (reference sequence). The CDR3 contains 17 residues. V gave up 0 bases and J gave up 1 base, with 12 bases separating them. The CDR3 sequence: CASSLATGGWNTGELFF. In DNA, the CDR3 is TGTGCCAGCAGCTTAGCAACGGGGGGCTGGAACACCGGGGAGCTGTTTTTT.

The CDR3 loop is CASSIGESYEQYF. The CDR3 nucleotides are TGTGCCAGCTCTATCGGCGAATCCTACGAGCAGTACTTC. The gene calls are TRBV18 and TRBJ2-7; D is unresolved. The CDR3 contains 13 residues. The V end was cut by 6 bases, the J end by 1 base, with 10 bases between. Germline V gene lookup returns CDR1 KGHSH and CDR2 LQKENI.

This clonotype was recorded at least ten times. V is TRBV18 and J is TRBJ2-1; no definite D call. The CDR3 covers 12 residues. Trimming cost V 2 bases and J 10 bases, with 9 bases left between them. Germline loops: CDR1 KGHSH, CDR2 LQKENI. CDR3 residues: CASSPEDGEQFF. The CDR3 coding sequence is TGTGCCAGCTCACCAGAGGACGGAGAGCAGTTCTTC.

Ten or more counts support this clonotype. The CDR3 nucleotides read TGCAGTGCTAGTATCAGCATAAATCAGCCCCAGCATTTT. This codes for CSASISINQPQHF. The chain uses TRBV20-1 and TRBJ1-5, with D unclear. V gave up 3 bases and J gave up 4 bases, with 10 bases separating them. The germline V gene has CDR1 DFQATT and CDR2 SNEGSKA (reference sequence). The CDR3 extends over 13 amino acids.

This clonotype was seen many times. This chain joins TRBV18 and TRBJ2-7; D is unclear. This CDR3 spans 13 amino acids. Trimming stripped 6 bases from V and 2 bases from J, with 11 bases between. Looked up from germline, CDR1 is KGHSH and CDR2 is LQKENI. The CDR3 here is CASSRRPAYEQYF. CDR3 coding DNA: TGTGCCAGCTCTCGACGTCCGGCCTACGAGCAGTACTTC.

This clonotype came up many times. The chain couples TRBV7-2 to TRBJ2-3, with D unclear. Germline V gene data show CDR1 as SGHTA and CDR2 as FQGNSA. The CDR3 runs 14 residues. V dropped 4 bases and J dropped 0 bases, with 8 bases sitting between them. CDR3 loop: CASSWSGSTDTQYF. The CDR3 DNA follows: TGTGCCAGCAGCTGGTCGGGTAGCACAGATACGCAGTATTTT.

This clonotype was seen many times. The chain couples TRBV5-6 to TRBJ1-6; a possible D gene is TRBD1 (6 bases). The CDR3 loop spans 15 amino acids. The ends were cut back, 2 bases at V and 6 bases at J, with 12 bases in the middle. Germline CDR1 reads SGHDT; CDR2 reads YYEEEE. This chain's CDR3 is CASSFFTGTNSPLHF. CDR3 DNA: TGTGCCAGCAGCTTTTTTACAGGGACTAATTCACCCCTCCACTTT.